The source of this T cell receptor beta chain is a study of T cell responses to AZD1222 COVID-19 vaccine. Overall study results and limits: Spike-specific TCR breadth and depth grew following two AZD1222 doses. It should be noted that donors were predominantly white British and more often female, and clonal diversity was possibly underestimated.

Measured with immunoSEQ multiplex PCR; TCRdb has only the in-frame clones, and not every one. The sample has 150,000 to 200,000 clones, roughly 90% seen once. CDR1 SGHAT and CDR2 FQNNGV come from the germline V gene. This CDR3 is 16 amino acids long. V was pared by 6 bases and J by 4 bases, with 9 bases of the junction left unmatched. Comment on this clone: As yet, its antigen is unknown.

This TCR was sampled from an adult who received the AZD1222 COVID-19 vaccine. The chain recombines TRBV11-2 with TRBJ1-2; 12 bases fit TRBD1. The sequenced sample was peripheral blood, obtained 28 days after the second AZD1222 dose. The CDR3 bases are TGTGCCAGCAGGGCTCCGGGACAGGGGGCCCGCTATGGCTACACCTTC. It yields the protein CASRAPGQGARYGYTF.